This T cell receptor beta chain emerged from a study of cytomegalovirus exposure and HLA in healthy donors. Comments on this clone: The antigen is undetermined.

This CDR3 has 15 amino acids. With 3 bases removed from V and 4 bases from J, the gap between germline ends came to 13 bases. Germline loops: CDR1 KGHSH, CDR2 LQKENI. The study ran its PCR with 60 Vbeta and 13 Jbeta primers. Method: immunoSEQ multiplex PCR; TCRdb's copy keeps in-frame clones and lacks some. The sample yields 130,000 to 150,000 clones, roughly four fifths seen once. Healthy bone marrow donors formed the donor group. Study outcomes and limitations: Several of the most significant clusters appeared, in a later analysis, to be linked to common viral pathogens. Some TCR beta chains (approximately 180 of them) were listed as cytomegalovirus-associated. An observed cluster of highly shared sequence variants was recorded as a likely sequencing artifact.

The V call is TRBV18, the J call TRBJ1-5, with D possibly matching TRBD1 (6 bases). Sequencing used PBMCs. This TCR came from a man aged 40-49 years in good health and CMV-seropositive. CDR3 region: CASSPRDRQNQPQHF. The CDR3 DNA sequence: TGTGCCAGCTCACCGCGTGACAGGCAGAATCAGCCCCAGCATTTT.